This T cell receptor beta chain was obtained from a study of Tregs in tolerant kidney transplant recipients. Study-wide results and limits: Antigen-driven expansion was suggested because donor-specific Tregs expanded more than all Tregs in tolerant patients.

Clones were read by immunoSEQ multiplex PCR, and TCRdb kept only the in-frame ones, dropping some. The table shows 90,000 to 120,000 clones, with roughly 89% occurring only once. With regard to this clone: What it recognizes is unknown.

CDR3 length equals 13 residues. V shed 5 bases and J shed 5 bases, with 12 bases lying between them. Germline CDR1 and CDR2: SGHTA and FQGNSA. The input for sequencing was CD4+ T cells from blood, taken before the transplant. The chain uses TRBV7-2 and TRBJ2-5, with a tentative D call TRBD2 (6 bases). This TCR derives from a human donor who received a combined kidney and bone marrow transplant. In DNA form, the CDR3 reads TGTGCCAGCAGCGTCCTGGCGGGGGAGACCCAGTACTTC. Translation: CASSVLAGETQYF.